One sample yielded the 26 T cell receptor beta chains listed below, sequenced in a study of cytomegalovirus exposure and HLA in healthy donors. In the PCR, 60 Vbeta and 13 Jbeta primers were used. The assay was immunoSEQ multiplex PCR, and TCRdb's table has in-frame clones only and misses some. Among some 150,000 clones listed, about four fifths were seen once. Specimen: PBMCs. The receptors were gathered from a woman aged 18-30 years in good health and CMV-seropositive.

The rearrangement links TRBV10-3 to TRBJ2-7; 9 bases align to TRBD2. The length of the CDR3 is 13 residues. V was pared by 6 bases and J by 5 bases, with 5 bases of the junction left unmatched. In germline, CDR1 is ENHRY, CDR2 SYGVKD. CDR3 DNA sequence: TGTGCCATCAGGGAGGCGGGGGGGAACGAGCAGTACTTC. This gives the protein CAIREAGGNEQYF.

This chain links TRBV7-2 with TRBJ2-4; D ambiguous. Germline CDR1 is SGHTA and CDR2 is FQGNSA. The CDR3 runs to 17 residues. Trimming removed 1 base at V and 1 base at J, with 14 bases between. In DNA, the CDR3 is TGTGCCAGCAGCTTAGTAGCTGGGTTGAGGGCCAAAAACATTCAGTACTTC. Its protein is CASSLVAGLRAKNIQYF. Full variable domain (rest looked up from reference TRBV7-2 and TRBJ2-4): GAGVSQSPSNKVTEKGKDVELRCDPISGHTALYWYRQSLGQGLEFLIYFQGNSAPDKSGLPSDRFSAERTGGSVSTLTIQRTQQEDSAVYLCASSLVAGLRAKNIQYFGAGTRLSVL.

The gene calls are TRBV27 and TRBJ2-7, with TRBD1 identical over 7 bases. The CDR3 consists of 13 residues. Unmatched junction bases numbered 5, after V lost 5 bases and J lost 4 bases. CDR1 is MNHEY and CDR2 is SMNVEV in the germline V gene (reference sequence). CDR3 in amino acids: CASSARGTYEQYF. The CDR3 bases are TGTGCCAGCAGTGCCAGGGGGACGTACGAGCAGTACTTC.

This clone was seen more than once but under ten times. V gene TRBV4-2 combines with J gene TRBJ2-3, with TRBD2 as a possible D gene (7 bases). Looked up from germline, CDR1 is LGHNA and CDR2 is YNFKEQ. Trimming stripped 0 bases from V and 5 bases from J, with 18 bases between. This CDR3 has 17 amino acids. The CDR3 sequence is CASSQEVTGGLVDTQYF. CDR3 sequence (DNA): TGTGCCAGCAGCCAAGAGGTTACCGGGGGGCTGGTAGATACGCAGTATTTT.

The chain employs TRBV18 and TRBJ1-1; a weak D match, TRBD1 (6 bases). Between the trimmed V and J ends, which lost 4 bases and 2 bases, there was a span of 8 bases. This CDR3 spans 13 amino acids. CDR1 and CDR2 (germline): KGHSH, LQKENI. The CDR3 spells CASSLTGNTEAFF. In nucleotides, the CDR3 is TGTGCCAGCTCACTGACAGGCAACACTGAAGCTTTCTTT.

J is TRBJ1-2 and V is TRBV6-5; no clear D. Per germline, CDR1 MNHEY and CDR2 SVGAGI. The CDR3 has 13 amino acids. V lost 0 bases, J lost 8 bases, and 10 bases lay in between. The CDR3 DNA reads as TGTGCCAGCAGTTACTCGCCCGCGTTGGGCTACACCTTC. It translates to CASSYSPALGYTF.

This clone was seen a handful of times. The V gene is TRBV5-6, the J gene TRBJ2-1; TRBD2 matches at 8 bases. J lost 7 bases, V lost 3 bases, and 18 bases had no gene match. CDR1 SGHDT and CDR2 YYEEEE come from the germline V gene. The length of the CDR3 is 18 residues. The CDR3 sequence: CASSSLAGLAGGGNEQFF. The CDR3 nucleotides read TGTGCCAGCAGCTCATTAGCCGGCCTAGCGGGTGGGGGGAATGAGCAGTTCTTC.

The chain carries TRBV7-2 and TRBJ1-3; D possibly corresponds to TRBD1 (5 bases). In germline, CDR1 is SGHTA, CDR2 FQGNSA. The CDR3 has 14 residues. The V gene lost 3 bases and the J gene lost 1 base, with 7 bases spanning the gap. Written as DNA, the CDR3 is TGTGCCAGCAGCTTGGGGGGGTCTGGAAACACCATATATTTT. Residues: CASSLGGSGNTIYF.

CDR3 residues: CASSQDQGSGQTQYF. DNA for the CDR3: TGCGCCAGCAGCCAAGATCAGGGGAGTGGACAGACCCAGTACTTC. This chain links TRBV4-1 with TRBJ2-5; D is possibly TRBD1 (6 bases). Germline CDR1 and CDR2: MGHRA and YSYEKL. This CDR3 contains 15 residues. V lost 0 bases to trimming and J lost 6 bases, with 14 bases between them.

V and J are TRBV5-1 and TRBJ2-3, with D possibly TRBD2 on 9 matching bases. CDR1 and CDR2 from the germline V gene are SGHRS and YFSETQ. This CDR3 is built from 18 residues. Deletions cut 4 bases from V and 3 bases from J, with 24 bases between. CDR3 amino acids: CASSIQGARGGLTDTQYF. The DNA of the CDR3 is TGCGCCAGCAGCATCCAGGGGGCGCGGGGGGGCCTGACAGATACGCAGTATTTT. Drawing the rest from reference TRBV5-1 and TRBJ2-3, the complete variable domain is KAGVTQTPRYLIKTRGQQVTLSCSPISGHRSVSWYQQTPGQGLQFLFEYFSETQRNKGNFPGRFSGRQFSNSRSEMNVSTLELGDSALYLCASSIQGARGGLTDTQYFGPGTRLTVL.

This clone was counted between two and nine times. CDR3 bases: TGTGCCAGCAGTTTAATTCAGGGGACGGGCTACGAGCAGTACTTC. Translated: CASSLIQGTGYEQYF. The chain employs TRBV27 and TRBJ2-7, with D possibly TRBD1 on 6 matching bases. CDR1 is MNHEY and CDR2 is SMNVEV in the germline V gene (reference sequence). Trimming removed 2 bases at V and 3 bases at J, with 14 bases between. This CDR3 region has 15 residues.

This clone was seen more than once but under ten times. This chain links TRBV4-1 with TRBJ2-1, with 8 positions matching TRBD1. The ends lost 3 bases at V and 8 bases at J; junction bases unmatched: 15. The CDR3 covers 17 residues. CDR1 and CDR2 from the germline V gene are MGHRA and YSYEKL. The CDR3 DNA follows: TGCGCCAGCAGCCAGAGGAGGAGGGGACAGGTTGTCGATGAGCAGTTCTTC. This translates into CASSQRRRGQVVDEQFF.

This clone was detected only a few times. The CDR3 DNA reads as TGTGCCAGCAGTCTACCCTCCGGGACAAACCAAGAGACCCAGTACTTC. Translating it yields CASSLPSGTNQETQYF. The rearrangement uses TRBV28 and TRBJ2-5; D might be TRBD1 (6 bases). This CDR3 spans 16 amino acids. Germline-derived CDR1 and CDR2 are MDHEN and SYDVKM. The V gene lost 5 bases and the J gene lost 0 bases, with 16 bases spanning the gap.

The chain combines TRBV19 with TRBJ2-7; perhaps TRBD1 as D (6 bases). The CDR3 extends over 14 amino acids. Germline-derived CDR1 and CDR2 are LNHDA and SQIVND (reference sequence). The V gene lost 3 bases and the J gene lost 2 bases, with 11 bases spanning the gap. This CDR3 reads CASSIQQGPYEQYF. CDR3 DNA: TGTGCCAGTAGTATCCAACAGGGCCCCTACGAGCAGTACTTC.

The chain combines TRBV7-6 with TRBJ2-7, with 8 bases matching TRBD1. The germline gives CDR1 SGHVS, CDR2 FNYEAQ. The CDR3 has 16 residues. Germline trimming cut 2 bases from V and 3 bases from J; bases unmatched to any gene: 9. The CDR3 DNA reads as TGTGCCAGCAGCTTATCATCCCAGGGGGCAATCTACGAGCAGTACTTC. Protein sequence: CASSLSSQGAIYEQYF.

The chain has TRBV28 and TRBJ1-6; D possibly corresponds to TRBD1 (6 bases). The V gene's germline CDR1 is MDHEN and CDR2 SYDVKM. V lost 5 bases and J 6 bases, leaving 14 bases between the germline ends. The length of the CDR3 is 15 residues. CDR3 DNA sequence: TGTGCCAGCAGTCTCACACAGGGAATTAATTCACCCCTCCACTTT. Translating gives CASSLTQGINSPLHF. The entire variable domain, with the rest obtained from reference TRBV28 and TRBJ1-6, is as follows: DVKVTQSSRYLVKRTGEKVFLECVQDMDHENMFWYRQDPGLGLRLIYFSYDVKMKEKGDIPEGYSVSREKKERFSLILESASTNQTSMYLCASSLTQGINSPLHFGNGTRLTVT.

This clone was observed a handful of times. This sequence joins TRBV10-3 and TRBJ2-7; D possibly corresponds to TRBD2 (6 bases). The CDR3 spans 15 residues. Deletions cut 2 bases from V and 2 bases from J, with 13 bases between. CDR1 is ENHRY and CDR2 is SYGVKD in the germline V gene. The DNA of the CDR3 is TGTGCCATCAGTGAGGGGCCGGGGGTGGCCTACGAGCAGTACTTC. Translating it yields CAISEGPGVAYEQYF.

CDR3 amino acids: CASSLGVAEVLYGYTF. The CDR3 nucleotides are TGTGCCAGCAGCTTAGGGGTAGCGGAAGTCCTCTATGGCTACACCTTC. This chain connects TRBV13 to TRBJ1-2, with no clear D. Trimming took 0 bases from V and 4 from J, leaving 15 bases between them. Germline V gene sequence: CDR1 PRHDT, CDR2 FYEKMQ (reference sequence). The CDR3 runs to 16 residues.

This chain uses TRBV18 with TRBJ2-1, with 14 bases that match TRBD2. Germline trimming cut 0 bases from V and 15 bases from J; bases unmatched to any gene: 7. This CDR3 is 15 amino acids long. Germline CDR1 and CDR2: KGHSH and LQKENI. CDR3 nucleotides: TGTGCCAGCTCACCACCGACTAGCGGGGGGGCCAGGCCGTTCTTC. Its translation: CASSPPTSGGARPFF.

This chain links TRBV4-2 with TRBJ2-1, with D uncertain. The CDR3 sequence is 13 residues long. Looked up from germline, CDR1 is LGHNA and CDR2 is YNFKEQ. The V end lost 4 bases, the J end lost 8 bases, and 12 bases lay between the germline ends. The CDR3 spells CASSPGTAYEQFF. CDR3 DNA sequence: TGTGCCAGCAGCCCAGGCACCGCCTATGAGCAGTTCTTC.

The chain is built from TRBV6-1 and TRBJ2-1; TRBD2 agrees at 16 bases. Germline loops: CDR1 MNHNS, CDR2 SASEGT. After removal of 2 bases from V and 10 bases from J, the junction contained 5 bases not matched to a gene. This CDR3 region has 16 residues. As DNA, the CDR3 is TGTGCCAGCAGTGAAAGGGGACTAGCGGGGGGGGTGGAGCAGTTCTTC. It specifies CASSERGLAGGVEQFF.

This rearrangement joins TRBV7-8 to TRBJ2-4; TRBD2 might be the D (6 bases). V lost 5 bases to trimming and J lost 10 bases, with 15 bases between them. There are 13 residues in the CDR3. Germline V gives CDR1 SGHVS, CDR2 FQNEAQ. DNA of the CDR3: TGTGCCAGCAGCCGGGGGACGGTGGAAATTCAGTACTTC. This translates into CASSRGTVEIQYF.

The chain carries TRBV5-6 and TRBJ2-7, with 9 nucleotides matching TRBD2. The CDR3 consists of 13 residues. Germline V CDR1 and CDR2: SGHDT, YYEEEE. The junction had 5 bases not matched to a gene; V was cut back by 4 bases and J by 6 bases. The CDR3 spells CASSPGGLAEQYF. The CDR3, as DNA: TGTGCCAGCAGCCCCGGGGGACTAGCCGAGCAGTACTTC.

The V gene is TRBV15, the J gene TRBJ1-2; perhaps TRBD1 as D (5 bases). The V end was cut by 6 bases, the J end by 3 bases, with 14 bases between. This CDR3 region has 14 residues. The germline gives CDR1 LNHNV, CDR2 YYDKDF (reference sequence). CDR3 coding DNA: TGTGCCACCAGGTTAGGAGGGGAGGACTATGGCTACACCTTC. Translating it yields CATRLGGEDYGYTF. Complete variable domain (other parts from reference TRBV15 and TRBJ1-2): DAMVIQNPRYQVTQFGKPVTLSCSQTLNHNVMYWYQQKSSQAPKLLFHYYDKDFNNEADTPDNFQSRRPNTSFCFLDIRSPGLGDTAMYLCATRLGGEDYGYTFGSGTRLTVV.

V usage is TRBV25-1 and J usage is TRBJ2-7; TRBD1 agrees at 8 bases. V lost 3 bases and J lost 3; bases outside the gene matches: 7. This CDR3 is 15 amino acids long. The germline V gene encodes CDR1 MGHDK and CDR2 SYGVNS. CDR3 protein: CASSETTGDFYEQYF. The CDR3 bases are TGTGCCAGCAGTGAGACGACAGGGGACTTCTACGAGCAGTACTTC.

The chain employs TRBV6-6 and TRBJ1-3; possible D gene TRBD1, 6 bases. The CDR3 covers 14 residues. Germline CDR1 reads MNHNY; CDR2 reads SVGAGI (reference sequence). The V and J ends lost 6 bases and 7 bases respectively, with 16 bases between them. The CDR3 loop reads CASSGTGTGNTIYF. CDR3 DNA: TGTGCCAGCAGCGGTACAGGGACCGGGAACACCATATATTTT.